This passage covers 30 T cell receptor beta chains from one sample sequenced in a study of OX40 agonist ivuxolimab in advanced cancers. The assay was immunoSEQ multiplex PCR, and TCRdb's table has in-frame clones only and misses some. The profile shows fewer than 70,000 clones, approximately 82% of them singletons. Sequences were derived from CD4+ or CD8+ T cells sorted from blood, sampled in a trial of the OX40 agonist ivuxolimab. The origin of the receptors is an adult with an advanced solid tumor such as melanoma, head and neck, liver or kidney cancer.

V is TRBV9 and J is TRBJ2-3; TRBD2 agrees at 10 bases. V lost 1 base and J lost 2; bases outside the gene matches: 7. The CDR3 is 17 amino acids. The germline CDR1 and CDR2 sequences are SGDLS and YYNGEE. The CDR3 loop is CASSVTHSGGNTDTQYF. In DNA, the CDR3 is TGTGCCAGCAGCGTAACCCATAGCGGGGGGAACACAGATACGCAGTATTTT.

The chain carries TRBV11-3 and TRBJ2-1, with D unresolved. The CDR3 spans 14 residues. Germline CDR1 SGHNT, CDR2 YENEEA. V was shortened by 4 bases and J by 6 bases, with 13 bases between the two germline ends. In DNA form, the CDR3 reads TGTGCCAGCAGCTCTGCCACGTCCCGCAATGAGCAGTTCTTC. It is translated as CASSSATSRNEQFF.

The chain is built from TRBV4-1 and TRBJ2-5; 11 bases match TRBD2. CDR3 size: 14 residues. Germline V CDR1 and CDR2: MGHRA, YSYEKL. The trim removed 5 bases at V and 2 bases at J, leaving 1 base unmatched. The DNA for the CDR3 is TGCGCCAGCAGCAGACTAGCGGGGCAAGAGACCCAGTACTTC. It translates to CASSRLAGQETQYF.

This clone was counted a single time. V usage is TRBV11-1 and J usage is TRBJ1-1; no definite D call. Trimming cost V 1 base and J 0 bases, with 9 bases left between them. The CDR3 sequence is 15 residues long. Germline V gene lookup returns CDR1 SGHAT and CDR2 FQDESV (reference sequence). CDR3 in amino acids: CASSLVRGMNTEAFF. Written as DNA, the CDR3 is TGTGCCAGCAGCTTAGTACGAGGCATGAACACTGAAGCTTTCTTT.

The gene calls are TRBV9 and TRBJ2-1; no clear D. The CDR3 contains 12 residues. Trimming removed 0 bases from V and 6 bases from J, with 4 bases in between. The germline gives CDR1 SGDLS, CDR2 YYNGEE. The CDR3 DNA is TGTGCCAGCAGCGTAGGGTCCAATGAGCAGTTCTTC. It specifies CASSVGSNEQFF.

This clone was observed once. The CDR3 protein is CASSLKGNTEAFF. The CDR3 DNA follows: TGCGCCAGCAGCTTGAAGGGGAACACTGAAGCTTTCTTT. The chain has TRBV5-1 and TRBJ1-1; the D is unclear. Germline V gene data show CDR1 as SGHRS and CDR2 as YFSETQ. This CDR3 region has 13 residues. Trimming cost V 1 base and J 1 base, with 5 bases left between them. Full variable domain (outside the CDR3, taken from reference TRBV5-1 and TRBJ1-1): KAGVTQTPRYLIKTRGQQVTLSCSPISGHRSVSWYQQTPGQGLQFLFEYFSETQRNKGNFPGRFSGRQFSNSRSEMNVSTLELGDSALYLCASSLKGNTEAFFGQGTRLTVV.

The chain uses TRBV25-1 and TRBJ1-4; D is perhaps TRBD1 (6 bases). The CDR3 totals 14 residues. V dropped 5 bases and J dropped 7 bases, with 14 bases sitting between them. Germline-derived CDR1 and CDR2 are MGHDK and SYGVNS. In DNA form, the CDR3 reads TGTGCCAGCAGTAAACAGGGCGAGGGTGAAAAACTGTTTTTT. Translated: CASSKQGEGEKLFF.

The chain joins TRBV19 to TRBJ2-5; D might be TRBD1 or TRBD2, each matching 5 bases. The CDR3 extends over 14 amino acids. V shed 5 bases and J shed 4 bases, with 14 bases lying between them. From germline, CDR1 is LNHDA and CDR2 SQIVND (reference sequence). CDR3 residues: CASSHPGPPETQYF. CDR3 coding DNA: TGTGCCAGTAGTCATCCGGGACCCCCAGAGACCCAGTACTTC.

This clone has just a few counts. The chain carries TRBV5-4 and TRBJ2-7, with D perhaps matching TRBD1 (6 bases). The CDR3 has 12 residues. CDR1 and CDR2 from the germline V gene are SGHNT and YYREEE (reference sequence). Trimming cost V 0 bases and J 10 bases, with 11 bases left between them. This chain's CDR3 is CASSLEGQVQYF. The DNA of the CDR3 is TGTGCCAGCAGCTTGGAGGGACAAGTTCAGTACTTC.

CDR3 sequence: CASKYGANKRTQYF. The CDR3 coding sequence is TGTGCCAGCAAATATGGGGCTAATAAGAGAACCCAGTACTTC. The chain employs TRBV21-1 and TRBJ2-5; the D segment call TRBD1 is taken from the table without a DNA check. TRBV21-1 is a pseudogene. The CDR3 runs to 14 residues.

This chain links TRBV5-1 with TRBJ2-5; possibly TRBD1 for D (6 bases). Germline loops: CDR1 SGHRS, CDR2 YFSETQ. This CDR3 is built from 12 residues. V lost 7 bases and J lost 3, with 10 bases in between. CDR3 in DNA: TGCGCCAGCGCACCAGGGGAAGAGACCCAGTACTTC. Translation: CASAPGEETQYF.

CDR3: CASSQGGRGLGYTF. CDR3 DNA sequence: TGTGCCAGCAGCCAAGGGGGCAGAGGACTTGGCTACACCTTC. The chain combines TRBV4-2 with TRBJ1-2; D is perhaps TRBD1 (5 bases). The germline gives CDR1 LGHNA, CDR2 YNFKEQ. The length of the CDR3 is 14 residues. The V gene lost 1 base and the J gene lost 7 bases, with 13 bases spanning the gap.

The V gene is TRBV11-3, the J gene TRBJ1-1; D remains unclear. Germline CDR1 SGHNT, CDR2 YENEEA. CDR3 size: 13 residues. V was pared by 3 bases and J by 5 bases, with 10 bases between. CDR3 protein: CASSLLLETEAFF. The CDR3 DNA is TGTGCCAGCAGCTTGTTATTGGAAACTGAAGCTTTCTTT.

The chain has TRBV19 and TRBJ1-2; TRBD1 matches at 11 bases. This CDR3 comprises 14 residues. With V trimmed by 5 bases and J by 3 bases, 2 bases remained unmatched. CDR1 is LNHDA, CDR2 SQIVND, per germline (reference sequence). The CDR3 nucleotides are TGTGCCAGTAGTCGGGACAGGGGGTACTATGGCTACACCTTC. Amino acids: CASSRDRGYYGYTF.

The rearrangement joins TRBV7-2 to TRBJ1-5; 8 nucleotides line up with TRBD1. The CDR3 extends over 16 amino acids. Germline V gives CDR1 SGHTA, CDR2 FQGNSA. Trimming removed 1 base from V and 6 bases from J; junction bases left unmatched: 8. This chain's CDR3 is CASSLVVGQEGQPQHF. CDR3 coding DNA: TGTGCCAGCAGCTTAGTCGTGGGACAGGAGGGTCAGCCCCAGCATTTT.

The genes are TRBV2 and TRBJ1-6; 9 nucleotides line up with TRBD1. Trimming at V came to 5 bases and at J to 10 bases, leaving 9 bases not matched to a gene. This CDR3 is 15 amino acids long. From germline, CDR1 is SNHLY and CDR2 FYNNEI. The CDR3 region has the DNA TGTGCCAGCAGTCCCGGACAGGGGCAGGACTCACCCCTCCACTTT. As protein: CASSPGQGQDSPLHF.

The chain joins TRBV7-2 to TRBJ2-5; D unresolved. The CDR3 is 13 residues long. The V end lost 8 bases, the J end lost 0 bases, and 10 bases lay between the germline ends. Germline lookup yields CDR1 SGHTA and CDR2 FQGNSA. The CDR3 sequence is CASHRRDQETQYF. In DNA form, the CDR3 reads TGTGCCAGCCACCGACGGGACCAAGAGACCCAGTACTTC.

J is TRBJ1-1 and V is TRBV5-4; 7 bases map to TRBD1. Looked up from germline, CDR1 is SGHNT and CDR2 is YYREEE (reference sequence). There are 16 residues in the CDR3. The ends lost 5 bases at V and 4 bases at J; junction bases unmatched: 14. CDR3 in amino acids: CASSLPPTGSITEAFF. CDR3 nucleotide sequence: TGTGCCAGCAGTTTGCCCCCGACAGGGTCGATCACTGAAGCTTTCTTT. The full variable domain, rest sourced from reference TRBV5-4 and TRBJ1-1, is ETGVTQSPTHLIKTRGQQVTLRCSSQSGHNTVSWYQQALGQGPQFIFQYYREEENGRGNFPPRFSGLQFPNYSSELNVNALELDDSALYLCASSLPPTGSITEAFFGQGTRLTVV.

This sequence joins TRBV5-1 and TRBJ2-5; 8 nucleotides agree with TRBD1. The J call may be wrong; the DNA end is better matched by TRBJ2-7. The CDR3 loop spans 14 amino acids. CDR1 SGHRS and CDR2 YFSETQ come from the germline V gene. The CDR3 sequence is CASSGGQGGYEQYF. CDR3 nucleotides: TGCGCCAGCAGCGGTGGACAGGGTGGCTACGAGCAGTACTTC.

CDR3 loop: CASSSRTGGHTEAFF. Written as DNA, the CDR3 is TGTGCCAGCAGTTCCCGGACAGGGGGACACACTGAAGCTTTCTTT. The V gene is TRBV25-1, the J gene TRBJ1-1; 10 bases are a match to TRBD1. This CDR3 spans 15 amino acids. V lost 5 bases, J lost 3 bases, and 6 bases stayed unmatched. Per the germline V gene, CDR1 is MGHDK and CDR2 is SYGVNS. Full variable domain (missing parts from reference TRBV25-1 and TRBJ1-1): EADIYQTPRYLVIGTGKKITLECSQTMGHDKMYWYQQDPGMELHLIHYSYGVNSTEKGDLSSESTVSRIRTEHFPLTLESARPSHTSQYLCASSSRTGGHTEAFFGQGTRLTVV.

The V gene is TRBV28, the J gene TRBJ2-7; TRBD1 matches at 7 bases. V shed 1 base and J 4 bases; nucleotides not matched to a gene: 4. Germline V gene lookup returns CDR1 MDHEN and CDR2 SYDVKM. CDR3 length: 14 amino acids. The CDR3 sequence is CASSLLQGKYEQYF. DNA of the CDR3: TGTGCCAGCAGTTTATTACAGGGGAAGTACGAGCAGTACTTC.

V usage is TRBV7-2 and J usage is TRBJ2-2; D tentatively reads TRBD1 or TRBD2 (7 bases each). Between the trimmed V and J ends, which lost 7 bases and 5 bases, there was a span of 20 bases. CDR3 length equals 16 residues. CDR1 and CDR2 (germline): SGHTA, FQGNSA. The CDR3 region has the DNA TGTGCCAGCATAAGGGGAGGGGGCCGGTATACCGGGGAGCTGTTTTTT. This translates into CASIRGGGRYTGELFF.

The gene calls are TRBV30 and TRBJ2-3; tentatively, D is TRBD2 (5 bases). Germline V CDR1 and CDR2: GTSNPN, SVGIG (reference sequence). This CDR3 is 15 amino acids long. The V and J ends lost 4 bases and 0 bases respectively, with 14 bases between them. CDR3 residues: CAWKWSGTSTDTQYF. In DNA, the CDR3 is TGTGCCTGGAAGTGGAGCGGAACTAGCACAGATACGCAGTATTTT.

The chain has TRBV5-8 and TRBJ2-1; 9 bases fit TRBD2. The V and J ends lost 0 bases and 7 bases, in that order; junction bases with no gene match: 8. This CDR3 contains 16 residues. The germline CDR1 and CDR2 sequences are SGHTS and YDEGEE. The CDR3 here is CASSLGTAGGLNEQFF. The CDR3 DNA reads as TGTGCCAGCAGCTTGGGAACCGCGGGGGGGCTTAATGAGCAGTTCTTC.

The rearrangement links TRBV9 to TRBJ1-1; no clear D. This CDR3 has 13 amino acids. Trimming pared 0 bases from V and 7 bases from J, leaving 10 bases between. CDR1 is SGDLS and CDR2 is YYNGEE in the germline V gene. In nucleotides, the CDR3 is TGTGCCAGCAGCGTAGAGGCCGGGTTTGAAGCTTTCTTT. This sequence encodes CASSVEAGFEAFF.

The chain carries TRBV4-1 and TRBJ1-1; D remains ambiguous. CDR3 length: 15 amino acids. Germline values: CDR1 MGHRA, CDR2 YSYEKL. With 1 base removed from V and 4 bases from J, the gap between germline ends came to 13 bases. The DNA of the CDR3 is TGCGCCAGCAGCCAAGGGTTAGGGATGTTCACTGAAGCTTTCTTT. It encodes CASSQGLGMFTEAFF.

The rearrangement uses TRBV6-1 and TRBJ2-7; no firm D call. V was trimmed by 4 bases and J by 5 bases, leaving 12 bases between them. Germline CDR1 MNHNS, CDR2 SASEGT. CDR3 length equals 13 residues. The CDR3 coding sequence is TGTGCCAGCAGTGTGACAAGCGTCGACGAGCAGTACTTC. It translates to CASSVTSVDEQYF.

The chain links TRBV5-8 to TRBJ1-6; 7 nucleotides match TRBD1. CDR1 is SGHTS and CDR2 is YDEGEE in the germline V gene. V gave up 3 bases and J gave up 14 bases; unmatched junction bases: 14. This CDR3 region has 15 residues. CDR3 bases: TGTGCCAGCAGCTCGCATCCTGACAGGGATGGGGCCCTCCACTTT. Translation gives CASSSHPDRDGALHF.

The rearrangement uses TRBV11-2 and TRBJ2-2; 10 bases line up with TRBD2. Germline CDR1 reads SGHAT; CDR2 reads FQNNGV. Losses at the gene ends were 3 bases for V and 2 bases for J; bases not matched to a gene: 6. The CDR3 is 17 amino acids. CDR3 sequence: CASSFLAGATNTGELFF. The CDR3 coding sequence is TGTGCCAGCAGCTTCCTAGCGGGGGCCACCAACACCGGGGAGCTGTTTTTT.

This chain uses TRBV6-1 with TRBJ1-1; D is perhaps TRBD1 (6 bases). Trimming cost V 3 bases and J 5 bases, with 16 bases left between them. Germline V lookup: CDR1 MNHNS, CDR2 SASEGT. This CDR3 spans 15 amino acids. CDR3 nucleotides: TGTGCCAGCAGTGATGCGGGGGGGGCGCGAACTGAAGCTTTCTTT. Its translation: CASSDAGGARTEAFF.